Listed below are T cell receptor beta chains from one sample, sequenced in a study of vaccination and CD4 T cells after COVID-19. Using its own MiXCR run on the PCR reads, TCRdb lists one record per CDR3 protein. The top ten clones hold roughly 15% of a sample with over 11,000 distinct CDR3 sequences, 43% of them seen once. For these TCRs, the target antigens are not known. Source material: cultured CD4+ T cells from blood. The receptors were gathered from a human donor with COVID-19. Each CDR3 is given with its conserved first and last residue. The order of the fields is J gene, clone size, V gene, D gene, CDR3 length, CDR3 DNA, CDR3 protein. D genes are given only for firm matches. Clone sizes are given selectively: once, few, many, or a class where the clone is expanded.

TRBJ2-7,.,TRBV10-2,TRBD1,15,TGCGCCAGCCAGTTGGACAGGAAGGACACCTACGAGCAGTACTTC,CASQLDRKDTYEQYF
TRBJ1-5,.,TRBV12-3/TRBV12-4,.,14,TGTGCCAGCAGACAGCAGGGCCCAGATCAGCCCCAGCATTTT,CASRQQGPDQPQHF
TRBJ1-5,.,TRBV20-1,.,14,TGCAGTGCTAACAGGGAGTATAGCAATCAGCCCCAGCATTTT,CSANREYSNQPQHF
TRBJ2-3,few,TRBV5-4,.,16,TGTGCCAGCAGCTTGGCCGCGAAGGGAAGCACAGATACGCAGTATTTT,CASSLAAKGSTDTQYF
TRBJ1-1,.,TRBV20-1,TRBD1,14,TGCAGTGTCTCATCGGGACAGCCGACCACTGAAGCTTTCTTT,CSVSSGQPTTEAFF
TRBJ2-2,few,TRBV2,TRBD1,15,TGTGCCAGCAGTGGACAGGGCCGAAACACCGGGGAGCTGTTTTTT,CASSGQGRNTGELFF
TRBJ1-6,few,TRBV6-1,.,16,TGTGCCAGCAGTAAACCCAAGACAGGAGGAAATTCACCCCTCCACTTT,CASSKPKTGGNSPLHF
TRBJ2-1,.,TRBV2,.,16,TGTGCCAGCAGTGAACGGGGCAGGGGAAGGGGCAATGAGCAGTTCTTC,CASSERGRGRGNEQFF
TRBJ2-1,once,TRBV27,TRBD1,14,TGTGCCAGCAATTCCGGGACAGTTTACAATGAGCAGTTCTTC,CASNSGTVYNEQFF
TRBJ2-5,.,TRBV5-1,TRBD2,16,TGCGCCAGCAGCTTTTCGGCTAGCGGGGGCCAAGAGACCCAGTACTTC,CASSFSASGGQETQYF